This T cell receptor (beta chain) was obtained from a study of T cell repertoires in cytomegalovirus infection. Study-wide background: CMV epitopes in the study were HLA-C-restricted (recently identified) and HLA-B-restricted (well studied). Both CMV infection and a matching HLA type were indicated by public TCR beta signatures. Study findings and constraints: Carriers of CMV and the relevant HLA type were discriminated by public TCR beta frequency. CMV-specific TCR beta clonotypes restricted by HLA-C dominated the ex vivo response.

This clonotype was recorded many times. The antigen remains undetermined. TCRdb re-derived calls from the reads in MiXCR, one entry per CDR3 protein. The sample shows about 570,000 distinct CDR3 sequences, roughly 43% of them seen only once. Per the germline V gene, CDR1 is SGHVS and CDR2 is FQNEAQ. V lost 5 bases and J lost 4; bases outside the gene matches: 5. CDR3 length: 13 residues. The V call is TRBV7-8, the J call TRBJ2-7, with 7 positions matching TRBD1. Sequences were derived from cultured PBMCs, sampled from culture after CMV antigen stimulation. This sequence was found in a human donor in good health (CMV status not recorded). Some clones in this sample may be carry-over from other donors' samples. CDR3 coding DNA: TGTGCCAGCAGCACCCAGGGGGTGTACGAGCAGTACTTC. Its translation is CASSTQGVYEQYF.